The T cell receptor beta chain under discussion was sequenced for a study of technical replicates of blood from a few donors. V lost 4 bases and J lost 0, with 16 bases in between. In germline, CDR1 is LNHDA, CDR2 SQIVND (reference sequence). The CDR3 consists of 17 residues. The protocol was immunoSEQ multiplex PCR, while the TCRdb copy is restricted to in-frame clones and leaves out a portion. The sample includes some 90,000 clones, 85% to 95% of them seen just once. The sample comprised T cells isolated from PBMCs. V usage is TRBV19 and J usage is TRBJ1-3; D might be TRBD1 (5 bases). This sequence was found in a human donor in good health. This CDR3 is CASSKARTFSSGNTIYF. CDR3 sequence (DNA): TGTGCCAGTAGTAAAGCCCGGACATTTAGCTCTGGAAACACCATATATTTT.